These 17 T cell receptor beta chains were all obtained from the same sample, sequenced in a study of blood T cell repertoires in COVID-19. Method: immunoSEQ multiplex PCR; TCRdb's copy keeps in-frame clones and lacks some. Here the sample spans 60,000 to 65,000 clones, roughly 74% being singletons. Sequencing input: peripheral blood. Receptors originate from a woman older than 75 with acute or convalescent COVID-19.

The chain joins TRBV29-1 to TRBJ2-2; D remains ambiguous. The germline V gene has CDR1 SQVTM and CDR2 ANQGSEA. The V end lost 0 bases, the J end lost 4 bases, and 6 bases lay between the germline ends. The CDR3 has 13 residues. Written as DNA, the CDR3 is TGCAGCGTTGAAGAGAGGCGCACCGGGGAGCTGTTTTTT. Translated: CSVEERRTGELFF.

The chain carries TRBV27 and TRBJ1-4, with D maybe TRBD1 (5 bases). CDR3 length: 15 residues. Germline CDR1 is MNHEY and CDR2 is SMNVEV (reference sequence). V gave up 0 bases and J gave up 5 bases, with 10 bases separating them. CDR3 nucleotides: TGTGCCAGCAGTTTATCAAGGGGCACCAATGAAAAACTGTTTTTT. It translates to CASSLSRGTNEKLFF. Using reference TRBV27 and TRBJ1-4 for the parts outside the CDR3, the full variable domain is EAQVTQNPRYLITVTGKKLTVTCSQNMNHEYMSWYRQDPGLGLRQIYYSMNVEVTDKGDVPEGYKVSRKEKRNFPLILESPSPNQTSLYFCASSLSRGTNEKLFFGSGTQLSVL.

The gene calls are TRBV19 and TRBJ2-3, with TRBD1 as a possible D gene (5 bases). Germline CDR1 is LNHDA and CDR2 is SQIVND (reference sequence). The CDR3 consists of 13 residues. The V and J ends lost 10 bases and 2 bases respectively, with 13 bases between them. The CDR3 spells CATTDSVTDTQYF. The DNA of the CDR3 is TGTGCCACCACAGACAGCGTCACAGATACGCAGTATTTT.

The chain combines TRBV12-3 or TRBV12-4 with TRBJ2-7, with TRBD1 identical over 9 bases. CDR3 size: 13 residues. The chain's CDR3 is CEGRGQGLYEQYF. The CDR3, as DNA: TGTGAGGGCCGGGGACAGGGACTCTACGAGCAGTACTTC.

This clone appeared a few times. The chain joins TRBV29-1 to TRBJ2-1; 9 positions agree with TRBD2. V lost 0 bases and J lost 10; bases outside the gene matches: 10. The germline V gene has CDR1 SQVTM and CDR2 ANQGSEA. The CDR3 runs to 15 residues. The CDR3 region has the DNA TGCAGCGTTGAAGATCTACTAGCGGGCTCCCAGGAGCAGTTCTTC. Its protein is CSVEDLLAGSQEQFF.

V and J are TRBV12-2 and TRBJ2-7; the D call TRBD2 from the table was never checked on the DNA. TRBV12-2 is a listed pseudogene. This CDR3 has 13 amino acids. The CDR3 reads CASRLAPSYEQYF. In DNA, the CDR3 is TGTGCAAGTCGCTTAGCTCCTTCCTACGAGCAGTACTTC.

The gene calls are TRBV5-1 and TRBJ2-7; D ambiguous. V shed 0 bases and J shed 2 bases, with 9 bases lying between them. Germline V gene lookup returns CDR1 SGHRS and CDR2 YFSETQ. The CDR3 runs to 14 residues. The CDR3 here is CASSLGDIPYEQYF. The CDR3 bases are TGCGCCAGCAGCTTGGGTGACATTCCCTACGAGCAGTACTTC.

This clone was seen just once. The chain couples TRBV7-6 to TRBJ1-2; maybe TRBD1 (6 bases). V gave up 3 bases and J gave up 8 bases, with 13 bases separating them. Germline lookup yields CDR1 SGHVS and CDR2 FNYEAQ. The CDR3 is 13 amino acids. CDR3 nucleotide sequence: TGTGCCAGCAGCTTTAAGACAGGTAGAGGCTACACCTTC. Translating it yields CASSFKTGRGYTF.

CDR3 protein: CASSAMGQGVSGNTIYF. The CDR3 nucleotides read TGTGCCAGCAGCGCTATGGGACAGGGGGTCTCTGGAAACACCATATATTTT. This chain connects TRBV9 to TRBJ1-3, with 11 bases fitting TRBD1. CDR1 is SGDLS and CDR2 is YYNGEE in the germline V gene. The CDR3 has 17 amino acids. V gave up 3 bases and J gave up 0 bases; unmatched junction bases: 5.

V and J are TRBV5-1 and TRBJ1-2; 8 nucleotides agree with TRBD1. This CDR3 spans 14 amino acids. V dropped 3 bases and J dropped 4; count of bases not matched to a gene: 5. The V gene's germline CDR1 is SGHRS and CDR2 YFSETQ. The CDR3 nucleotides are TGCGCCAGCAGCTCCCGGACAGGGACCTATGGCTACACCTTC. Its protein product is CASSSRTGTYGYTF.

The CDR3: CAINSLREQPQHF. The CDR3 DNA reads as TGTGCCATCAACTCCCTCAGGGAACAGCCCCAGCATTTT. This chain connects TRBV10-3 to TRBJ1-5; TRBD1 might be the D (5 bases). With 7 bases removed from V and 7 bases from J, the gap between germline ends came to 14 bases. Germline CDR1 and CDR2: ENHRY and SYGVKD. This CDR3 spans 13 amino acids.

The chain joins TRBV2 to TRBJ2-3; 10 bases map to TRBD2. CDR3 length equals 15 residues. Trimming at V came to 2 bases and at J to 1 base, leaving 0 bases not matched to a gene. CDR1 and CDR2 from the germline V gene are SNHLY and FYNNEI. The CDR3: CASSELAGGTDTQYF. The CDR3 DNA sequence: TGTGCCAGCAGTGAACTAGCGGGAGGCACAGATACGCAGTATTTT.

J is TRBJ2-3 and V is TRBV2, with 11 bases identical to TRBD2. The CDR3 length is 16 residues. Germline V gene sequence: CDR1 SNHLY, CDR2 FYNNEI. The ends lost 7 bases at V and 3 bases at J; junction bases unmatched: 9. The DNA for the CDR3 is TGTGCCAGCAAGTCACTAGCGGGAGTATCAACAGATACGCAGTATTTT. Translated: CASKSLAGVSTDTQYF.

The DNA of the CDR3 is TGTGCCAGCAGTTTCGTAGGGGTTGGCTACACCTTC. Its translation is CASSFVGVGYTF. V usage is TRBV28 and J usage is TRBJ1-2; tentative D call: TRBD1 (5 bases). Germline lookup yields CDR1 MDHEN and CDR2 SYDVKM. CDR3 length equals 12 residues. V lost 3 bases and J 7 bases, leaving 9 bases between the germline ends.

The gene calls are TRBV6-4 and TRBJ1-4, with D perhaps matching TRBD1 (6 bases). CDR1 and CDR2 from the germline V gene are MRHNA and SNTAGT. V was trimmed by 2 bases and J by 7 bases, leaving 14 bases between them. The CDR3 is made up of 15 amino acids. CDR3 sequence (DNA): TGTGCCAGCAGTGACCAGACAGGCCCAGGTGAAAAACTGTTTTTT. It codes for CASSDQTGPGEKLFF.

This clone was detected only a few times. The rearrangement links TRBV4-2 to TRBJ1-2; 8 bases agree with TRBD1. V shed 0 bases, J shed 12 bases, and the junction held 9 bases outside the gene matches. CDR3 length equals 14 residues. Germline CDR1 is LGHNA and CDR2 is YNFKEQ. The CDR3 is CASSQDRRTGRDTF. The DNA for the CDR3 is TGTGCCAGCAGCCAAGATCGACGGACAGGGCGTGACACCTTC.

The chain carries TRBV27 and TRBJ2-3; TRBD1 aligns across 8 bases. The CDR3 has 15 residues. V shed 4 bases, J shed 4 bases, and the junction held 7 bases outside the gene matches. Germline V gene lookup returns CDR1 MNHEY and CDR2 SMNVEV (reference sequence). This CDR3 reads CASSSWTGRADTQYF. CDR3 bases: TGTGCCAGCAGTTCATGGACAGGGCGAGCAGATACGCAGTATTTT.